The 10 T cell receptor beta chains below all came from one sample that was sequenced in a study of blood T cell repertoires in COVID-19. Sequenced by immunoSEQ multiplex PCR; TCRdb stores in-frame clones only, minus some. The sample carries 200,000 to 250,000 clones, roughly four fifths recorded once. Sequencing used PBMCs or T cells enriched from blood (not recorded which). The receptors stem from a middle-aged man who had recovered from COVID-19.

The chain combines TRBV2 with TRBJ1-2; 8 bases align to TRBD1. There are 16 residues in the CDR3. After removal of 1 base from V and 4 bases from J, the junction contained 8 bases not matched to a gene. Germline V CDR1 and CDR2: SNHLY, FYNNEI. The CDR3 is CASSEVVRGPGYGYTF. Written as DNA, the CDR3 is TGTGCCAGCAGTGAAGTCGTCAGGGGGCCGGGCTATGGCTACACCTTC.

The genes are TRBV3-1 (or the pseudogene TRBV3-2) and TRBJ1-5; TRBD1 agrees at 8 bases. This CDR3 spans 15 amino acids. CDR1 LGHDT and CDR2 YNNKEL come from the germline V gene (reference sequence). Trimming at V came to 3 bases and at J to 7 bases, leaving 8 bases not matched to a gene. The CDR3 is CASSQGSGGFQPQHF. CDR3 nucleotides: TGTGCCAGCAGCCAGGGCTCAGGGGGCTTCCAGCCCCAGCATTTT.

The genes are TRBV6-5 and TRBJ2-7; weak D call: TRBD1 (6 bases). Germline loops: CDR1 MNHEY, CDR2 SVGAGI. This CDR3 is 14 amino acids long. The V and J ends lost 5 bases and 3 bases respectively, with 14 bases between them. DNA for the CDR3: TGTGCCAGCAGTCCCCGGGACATCCTCTACGAGCAGTACTTC. It yields the protein CASSPRDILYEQYF.

V is TRBV3-1 (or the pseudogene TRBV3-2) and J is TRBJ1-1; a possible D gene is TRBD1 (5 bases). V was trimmed by 4 bases and J by 2 bases, leaving 20 bases between them. The CDR3 contains 17 residues. Looked up from germline, CDR1 is LGHDT and CDR2 is YNNKEL (reference sequence). The CDR3 spells CASSPTPGPGRNTEAFF. The CDR3 DNA sequence: TGTGCCAGCAGCCCCACCCCGGGCCCAGGGCGTAACACTGAAGCTTTCTTT.

V gene TRBV6-5 combines with J gene TRBJ1-6; 7 bases are shared with TRBD1. Germline loops: CDR1 MNHEY, CDR2 SVGAGI. The ends lost 5 bases at V and 6 bases at J; junction bases unmatched: 7. The CDR3 runs to 15 residues. CDR3 coding DNA: TGTGCCAGCAGTCAACAGGGGTTGGGTAATTCACCCCTCCACTTT. This encodes CASSQQGLGNSPLHF.

Here the CDR3 reads CASSSSPPGEPFF. In nucleotides, the CDR3 is TGTGCCAGCAGCTCCTCTCCCCCCGGGGAACCTTTCTTT. The rearrangement uses TRBV11-2 and TRBJ1-1; D gene unclear. V lost 4 bases and J lost 12, with 18 bases in between. CDR1 is SGHAT and CDR2 is FQNNGV in the germline V gene. The CDR3 has 13 amino acids.

As DNA, the CDR3 is TGTGCCAGCAGCCCGGACAGGGGACAAGATGGCTACACCTTC. Its translation: CASSPDRGQDGYTF. This chain uses TRBV6-5 with TRBJ1-2; 9 bases fit TRBD1. After removal of 6 bases from V and 6 bases from J, the junction contained 8 bases not matched to a gene. Germline CDR1 MNHEY, CDR2 SVGAGI. The CDR3 has 14 amino acids.

This clone showed up just once. The rearrangement links TRBV11-2 to TRBJ1-1, with D maybe TRBD1 (6 bases). This CDR3 comprises 14 residues. V gave up 3 bases and J gave up 4 bases, with 12 bases separating them. Germline CDR1 reads SGHAT; CDR2 reads FQNNGV. The CDR3 sequence: CASSFSGAGTEAFF. CDR3 nucleotide sequence: TGTGCCAGCAGCTTCTCAGGGGCGGGCACTGAAGCTTTCTTT.

The J gene is TRBJ1-6, the V gene TRBV5-4, with 7 bases lining up with TRBD1. The V segment lost 0 bases and the J segment 7 bases; nucleotides outside the gene matches: 4. Germline V CDR1 and CDR2: SGHNT, YYREEE (reference sequence). CDR3 length: 15 amino acids. Written as DNA, the CDR3 is TGTGCCAGCAGCTTGGCGAACAGGGGAAATTCACCCCTCCACTTT. Protein: CASSLANRGNSPLHF. The full variable domain, its missing parts supplied by reference TRBV5-4 and TRBJ1-6, is ETGVTQSPTHLIKTRGQQVTLRCSSQSGHNTVSWYQQALGQGPQFIFQYYREEENGRGNFPPRFSGLQFPNYSSELNVNALELDDSALYLCASSLANRGNSPLHFGNGTRLTVT.

This sequence joins TRBV7-8 and TRBJ1-2, with 8 bases identical to TRBD1. There are 14 residues in the CDR3. Looked up from germline, CDR1 is SGHVS and CDR2 is FQNEAQ. V lost 5 bases to trimming and J lost 5 bases; unmatched junction nucleotides: 7. CDR3 sequence (DNA): TGTGCCAGCAGCCCAGGGACAGGAGAATATGGCTACACCTTC. It translates to CASSPGTGEYGYTF.